This TCR beta chain comes out of a study of blood T cells in healthy people across ages. Deletions cut 6 bases from V and 6 bases from J, with 11 bases between. This CDR3 contains 12 residues. Germline V lookup: CDR1 MNHNY, CDR2 SVGAGI (reference sequence). Then a second PCR, running roughly 7 to 11 cycles, was carried out with a sample-barcoded 5' primer and a J-beta primer mix. One entry per CDR3 protein, called by TCRdb with MiXCR from the 5' RACE reads. This sample has around 400,000 distinct CDR3 sequences, with approximately 47% found just once. This rearrangement joins TRBV6-6 to TRBJ1-2, with D possibly TRBD1 on 6 matching bases. The clonotype was recovered from a man in his sixties in good health. Sequencing used blood. CDR3: CASRSYRDGYTF. Written as DNA, the CDR3 is TGTGCCAGCAGGTCCTACAGGGATGGCTACACCTTC.